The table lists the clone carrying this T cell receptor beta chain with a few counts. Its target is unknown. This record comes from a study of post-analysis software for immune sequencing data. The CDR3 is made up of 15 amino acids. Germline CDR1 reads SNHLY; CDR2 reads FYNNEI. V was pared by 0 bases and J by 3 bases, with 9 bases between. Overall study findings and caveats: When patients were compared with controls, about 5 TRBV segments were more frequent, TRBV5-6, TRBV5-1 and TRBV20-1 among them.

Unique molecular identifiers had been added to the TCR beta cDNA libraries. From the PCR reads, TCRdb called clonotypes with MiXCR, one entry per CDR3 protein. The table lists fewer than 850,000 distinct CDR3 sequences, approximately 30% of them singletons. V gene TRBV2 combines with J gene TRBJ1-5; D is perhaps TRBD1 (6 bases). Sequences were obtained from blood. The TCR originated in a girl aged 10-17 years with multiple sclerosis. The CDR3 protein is CASSEARDNNQPQHF. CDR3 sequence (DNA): TGTGCCAGCAGTGAAGCCCGGGACAACAATCAGCCCCAGCATTTT. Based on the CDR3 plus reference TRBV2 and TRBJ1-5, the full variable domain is EPEVTQTPSHQVTQMGQEVILRCVPISNHLYFYWYRQILGQKVEFLVSFYNNEISEKSEIFDDQFSVERPDGSNFTLKIRSTKLEDSAMYFCASSEARDNNQPQHFGDGTRLSIL.